Here is one T cell receptor beta chain with its context. The CDR3 spans 17 residues. Trimming took 3 bases from V and 1 from J, leaving 19 bases between them. CDR1 and CDR2 from the germline V gene are SGDLS and YYNGEE. Adults between roughly 18 and 100 years of age took part from 20 to 25 US areas. Participant-given clinical history determined each cohort assignment. Two consecutive negative NP/OP PCR tests, clearance, or resolved symptoms defined Cohort 3 recovery. Here immunoSEQ multiplex PCR was the method, and the copy in TCRdb shows in-frame clones only, minus some. This sample has 250,000 to 350,000 clones, with 85% to 90% found just once. This sample stems from a study of blood T cell repertoires in COVID-19. Study details: The United States, Italy and Spain were the sources of the acute and convalescent COVID-19 samples.

What was sequenced was PBMCs or T cells enriched from blood (not recorded which). The TCR sequence derives from a woman in her late teens or twenties who had recovered from COVID-19. The chain has TRBV9 and TRBJ1-2; D not resolved. The CDR3 region is CASSGGGGYYFNYGYTF. In DNA form, the CDR3 reads TGTGCCAGCAGCGGAGGAGGAGGGTATTACTTTAACTATGGCTACACCTTC.